Sequencing of this TCR beta chain was carried out in a study of OX40 agonist ivuxolimab in advanced cancers. At the level of the study: An agonistic anti-OX40 (CD134) antibody, ivuxolimab, was used to treat the patients. At doses from 0.01 to 10 mg/kg, patients were given intravenous ivuxolimab every 2 weeks. General study results and limits: The average count of expanded clones was higher among CD8+ T cells than among CD4+. Still undetermined is the antigen specificity of the expanded peripheral T cells.

The table came from immunoSEQ multiplex PCR; TCRdb's copy has only in-frame clones and leaves some out. In the table there are 70,000 to 85,000 clones, about 94% of which are singletons. Losses at the gene ends were 4 bases for V and 4 bases for J; bases not matched to a gene: 9. The CDR3 is made up of 15 amino acids. CDR1 is LGHNA, CDR2 YNFKEQ, per germline. Comment on this clone: The antigen remains unidentified.

The receptor comes from an adult with an advanced solid tumor such as melanoma, head and neck, liver or kidney cancer. The chain combines TRBV4-2 with TRBJ1-2; 7 bases map to TRBD1. The material was CD4+ or CD8+ T cells sorted from blood, obtained in a trial of the OX40 agonist ivuxolimab. Here the CDR3 reads CASSLERQGAYGYTF. Here the CDR3 DNA reads TGTGCCAGCAGCCTAGAAAGACAGGGCGCCTATGGCTACACCTTC.